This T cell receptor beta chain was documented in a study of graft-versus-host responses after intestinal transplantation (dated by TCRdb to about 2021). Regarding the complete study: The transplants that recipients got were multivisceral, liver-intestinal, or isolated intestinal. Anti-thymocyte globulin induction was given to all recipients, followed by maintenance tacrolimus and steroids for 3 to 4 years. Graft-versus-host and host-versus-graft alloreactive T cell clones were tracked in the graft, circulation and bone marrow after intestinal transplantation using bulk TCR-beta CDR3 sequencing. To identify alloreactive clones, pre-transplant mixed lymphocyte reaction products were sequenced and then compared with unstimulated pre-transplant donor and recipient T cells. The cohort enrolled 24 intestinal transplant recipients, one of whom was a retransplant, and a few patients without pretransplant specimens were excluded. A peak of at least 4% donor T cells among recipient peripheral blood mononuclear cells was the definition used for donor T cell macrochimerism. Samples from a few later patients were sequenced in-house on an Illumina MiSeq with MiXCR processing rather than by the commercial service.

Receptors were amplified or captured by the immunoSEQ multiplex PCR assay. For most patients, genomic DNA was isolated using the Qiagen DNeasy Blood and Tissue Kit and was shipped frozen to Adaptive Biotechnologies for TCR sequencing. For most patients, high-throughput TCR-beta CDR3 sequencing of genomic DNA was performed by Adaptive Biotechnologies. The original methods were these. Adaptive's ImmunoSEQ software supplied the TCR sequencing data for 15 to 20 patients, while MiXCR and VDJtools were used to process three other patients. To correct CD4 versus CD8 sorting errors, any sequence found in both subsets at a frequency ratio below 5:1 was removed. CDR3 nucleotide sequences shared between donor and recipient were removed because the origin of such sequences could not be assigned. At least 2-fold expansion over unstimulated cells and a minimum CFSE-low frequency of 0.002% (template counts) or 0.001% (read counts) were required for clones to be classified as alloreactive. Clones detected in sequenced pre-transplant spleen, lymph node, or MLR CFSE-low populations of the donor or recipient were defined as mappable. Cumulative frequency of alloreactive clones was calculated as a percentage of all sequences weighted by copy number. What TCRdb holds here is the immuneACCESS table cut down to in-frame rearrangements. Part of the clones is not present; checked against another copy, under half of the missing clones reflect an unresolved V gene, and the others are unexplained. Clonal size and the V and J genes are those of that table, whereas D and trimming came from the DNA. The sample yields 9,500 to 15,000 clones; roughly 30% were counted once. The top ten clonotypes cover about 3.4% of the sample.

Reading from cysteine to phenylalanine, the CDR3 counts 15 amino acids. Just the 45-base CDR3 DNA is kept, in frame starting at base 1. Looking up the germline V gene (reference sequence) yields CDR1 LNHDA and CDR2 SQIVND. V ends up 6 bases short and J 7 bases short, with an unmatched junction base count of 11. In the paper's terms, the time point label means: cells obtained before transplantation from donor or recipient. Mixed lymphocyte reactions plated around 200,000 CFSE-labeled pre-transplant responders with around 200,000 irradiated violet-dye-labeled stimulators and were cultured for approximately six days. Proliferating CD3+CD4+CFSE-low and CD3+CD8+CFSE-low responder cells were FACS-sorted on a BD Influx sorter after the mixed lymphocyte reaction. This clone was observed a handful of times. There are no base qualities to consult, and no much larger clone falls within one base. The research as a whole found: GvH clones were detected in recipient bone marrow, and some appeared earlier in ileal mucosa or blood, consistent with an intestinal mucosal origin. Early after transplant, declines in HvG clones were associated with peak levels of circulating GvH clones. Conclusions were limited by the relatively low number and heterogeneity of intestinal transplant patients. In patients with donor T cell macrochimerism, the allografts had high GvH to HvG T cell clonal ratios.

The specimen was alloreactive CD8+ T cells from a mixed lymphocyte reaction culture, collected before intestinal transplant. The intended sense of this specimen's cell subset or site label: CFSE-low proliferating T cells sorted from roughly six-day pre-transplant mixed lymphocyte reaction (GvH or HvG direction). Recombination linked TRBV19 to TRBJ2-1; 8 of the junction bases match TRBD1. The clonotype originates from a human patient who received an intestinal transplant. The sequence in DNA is TGTGCCAGTAGCTTTGGACAGGGTTATATGAATGAGCAGTTCTTC. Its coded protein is CASSFGQGYMNEQFF.